This T cell receptor beta chain derives from a study of CD8 T cells in ankylosing spondylitis. A note on this clonotype: No antigen is known for it.

Libraries of TCR beta came from quantitative 5'-RACE with molecular barcodes. TCRdb reanalysed the 5' RACE reads using MiXCR and keeps one entry per CDR3 protein. The data contain about 360,000 distinct CDR3 sequences, roughly 22% of them singletons. Overall study findings and caveats: A TCR beta motif of several highly homologous variants seemed to mark ankylosing spondylitis blood. CD8+ by phenotype, disease-linked clones were relatively rare in peripheral blood. Earlier authors reported some of these motif variants in reactive arthritis synovial fluid and blood.

Germline V gives CDR1 MGHRA, CDR2 YSYEKL. The CDR3 has 16 amino acids. V was pared by 0 bases and J by 2 bases, with 12 bases between. Material: blood, either unsorted or a sorted T cell fraction (not recorded which). The source is a male donor with ankylosing spondylitis or in good health (not recorded which). The V gene is TRBV4-1, the J gene TRBJ2-3, with no clear D. The CDR3 nucleotides read TGCGCCAGCAGCCAAGATCGGACGGAATACACAGATACGCAGTATTTT. Protein sequence: CASSQDRTEYTDTQYF.